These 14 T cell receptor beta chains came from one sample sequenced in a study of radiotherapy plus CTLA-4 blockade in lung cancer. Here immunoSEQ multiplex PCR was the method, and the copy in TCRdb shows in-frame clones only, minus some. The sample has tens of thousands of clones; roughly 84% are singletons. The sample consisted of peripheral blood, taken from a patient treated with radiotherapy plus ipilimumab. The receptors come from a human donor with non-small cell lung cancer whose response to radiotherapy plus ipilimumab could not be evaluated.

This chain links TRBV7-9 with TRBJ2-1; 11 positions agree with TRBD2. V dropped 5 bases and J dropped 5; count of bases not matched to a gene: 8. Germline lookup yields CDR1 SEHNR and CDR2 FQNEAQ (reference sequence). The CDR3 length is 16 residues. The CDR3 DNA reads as TGTGCCAGCAGCCCCCTCACTAGCGGGAGAAACAATGAGCAGTTCTTC. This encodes CASSPLTSGRNNEQFF.

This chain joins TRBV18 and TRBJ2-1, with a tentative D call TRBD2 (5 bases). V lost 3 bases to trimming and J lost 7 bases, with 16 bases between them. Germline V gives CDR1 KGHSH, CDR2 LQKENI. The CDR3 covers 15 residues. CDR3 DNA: TGTGCCAGCTCACCCAGAGGGCGCGAGAGGAATGAGCAGTTCTTC. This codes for CASSPRGRERNEQFF.

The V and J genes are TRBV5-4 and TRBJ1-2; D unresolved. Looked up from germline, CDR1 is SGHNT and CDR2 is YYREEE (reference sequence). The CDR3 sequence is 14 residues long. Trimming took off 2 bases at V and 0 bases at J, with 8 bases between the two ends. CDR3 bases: TGTGCCAGCAGCTTCGCTGGAGCTAACTATGGCTACACCTTC. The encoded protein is CASSFAGANYGYTF.

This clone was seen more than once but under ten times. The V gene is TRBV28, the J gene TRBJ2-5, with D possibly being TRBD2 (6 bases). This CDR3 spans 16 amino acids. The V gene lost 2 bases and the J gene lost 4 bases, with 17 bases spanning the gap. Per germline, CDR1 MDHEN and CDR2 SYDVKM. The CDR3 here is CASSLLGTQDAETQYF. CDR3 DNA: TGTGCCAGCAGTTTACTCGGGACTCAGGACGCAGAGACCCAGTACTTC.

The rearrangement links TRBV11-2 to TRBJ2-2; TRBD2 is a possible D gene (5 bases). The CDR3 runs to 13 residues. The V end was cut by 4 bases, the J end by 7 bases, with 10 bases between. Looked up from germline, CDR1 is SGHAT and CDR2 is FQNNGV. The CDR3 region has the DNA TGTGCCAGCAGCTCCCCGGGGTTCGGGGAGCTGTTTTTT. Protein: CASSSPGFGELFF. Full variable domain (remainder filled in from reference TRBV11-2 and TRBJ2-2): EAGVAQSPRYKIIEKRQSVAFWCNPISGHATLYWYQQILGQGPKLLIQFQNNGVVDDSQLPKDRFSAERLKGVDSTLKIQPAKLEDSAVYLCASSSPGFGELFFGEGSRLTVL.

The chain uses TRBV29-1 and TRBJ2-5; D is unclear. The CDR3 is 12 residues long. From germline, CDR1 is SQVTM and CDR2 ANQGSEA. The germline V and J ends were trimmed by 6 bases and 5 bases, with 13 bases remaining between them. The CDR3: CSVRRAEETQYF. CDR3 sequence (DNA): TGCAGCGTCAGGCGAGCCGAGGAGACCCAGTACTTC.

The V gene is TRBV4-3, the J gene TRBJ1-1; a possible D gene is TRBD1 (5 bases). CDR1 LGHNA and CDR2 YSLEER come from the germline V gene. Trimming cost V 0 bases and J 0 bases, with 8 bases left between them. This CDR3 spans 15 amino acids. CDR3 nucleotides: TGCGCCAGCAGCCAAGAGGGGACTGTGAACACTGAAGCTTTCTTT. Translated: CASSQEGTVNTEAFF.

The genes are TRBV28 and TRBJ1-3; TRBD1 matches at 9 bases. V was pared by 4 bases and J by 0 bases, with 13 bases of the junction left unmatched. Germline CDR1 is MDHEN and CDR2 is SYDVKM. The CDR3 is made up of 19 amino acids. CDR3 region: CASSSWTGASENSGNTIYF. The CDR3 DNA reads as TGTGCCAGCAGTTCCTGGACAGGGGCTTCAGAAAACTCTGGAAACACCATATATTTT.

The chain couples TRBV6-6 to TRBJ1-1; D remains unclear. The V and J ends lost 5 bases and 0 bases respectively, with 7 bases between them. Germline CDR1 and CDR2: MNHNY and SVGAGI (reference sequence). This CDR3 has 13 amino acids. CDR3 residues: CASSANMNTEAFF. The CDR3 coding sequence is TGTGCCAGCAGTGCAAACATGAACACTGAAGCTTTCTTT.

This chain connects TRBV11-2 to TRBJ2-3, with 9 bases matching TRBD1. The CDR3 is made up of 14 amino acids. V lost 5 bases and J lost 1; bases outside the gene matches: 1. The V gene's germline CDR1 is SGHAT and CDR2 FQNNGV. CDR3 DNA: TGTGCCAGCAGCCGGACAGGGGGCACAGATACGCAGTATTTT. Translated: CASSRTGGTDTQYF.

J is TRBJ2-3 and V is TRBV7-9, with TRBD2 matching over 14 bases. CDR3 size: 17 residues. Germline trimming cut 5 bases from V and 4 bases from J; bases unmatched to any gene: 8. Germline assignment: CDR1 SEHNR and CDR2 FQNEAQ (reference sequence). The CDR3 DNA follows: TGTGCCAGCAGCCAAGGGACTAGCGGGAGTAGGGCAGATACGCAGTATTTT. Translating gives CASSQGTSGSRADTQYF.

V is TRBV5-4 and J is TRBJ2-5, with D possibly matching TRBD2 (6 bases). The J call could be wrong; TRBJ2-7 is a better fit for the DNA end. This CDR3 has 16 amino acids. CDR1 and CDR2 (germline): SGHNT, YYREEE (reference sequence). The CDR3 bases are TGTGCCAGCAGCCTACGATCGGGGAGGATCGACTACGAGCAGTACTTC. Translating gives CASSLRSGRIDYEQYF.

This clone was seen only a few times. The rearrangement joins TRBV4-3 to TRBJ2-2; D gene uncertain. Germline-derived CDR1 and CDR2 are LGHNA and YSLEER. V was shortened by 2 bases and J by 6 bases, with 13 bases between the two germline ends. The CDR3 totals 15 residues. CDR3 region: CASSQNTGVPGELFF. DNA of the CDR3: TGCGCCAGCAGCCAAAACACTGGAGTCCCCGGGGAGCTGTTTTTT.

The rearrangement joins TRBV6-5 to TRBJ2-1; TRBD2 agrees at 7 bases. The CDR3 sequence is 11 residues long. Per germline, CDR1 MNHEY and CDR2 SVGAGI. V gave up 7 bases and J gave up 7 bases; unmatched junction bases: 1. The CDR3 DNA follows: TGTGCCAGCACCGGGAGGAATGAGCAGTTCTTC. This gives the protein CASTGRNEQFF.